This T cell receptor beta chain originates from a study of blood T cell repertoires in COVID-19. Study-wide context: The samples span acute and convalescent COVID-19 from the United States, Italy and Spain. Sample material is recorded as cDNA or gDNA derived from T cells, B-cell-depleted T cells, or PBMCs.

The germline gives CDR1 KGHSH, CDR2 LQKENI. The CDR3 is 15 residues long. V lost 0 bases, J lost 5 bases, and 5 bases stayed unmatched. Original methodology: Using reference gene primer amplification, nucleated cell counts were estimated. Assay: immunoSEQ multiplex PCR; the TCRdb copy retains only in-frame clones and omits some. That table supplies the V and J calls and clone size; D and trimming were determined from the DNA. The sample carries under 70,000 clones, 88% recorded once. The clonotype originates from an older woman with COVID-19, enrolled during active disease. Sequenced material: peripheral blood. V gene TRBV18 combines with J gene TRBJ2-7; 9 bases fit TRBD2. The DNA of the CDR3 is TGTGCCAGCTCACCACCTAGCGGGAGTGGCAACGAGCAGTACTTC. Amino acids: CASSPPSGSGNEQYF.